Listed below are T cell receptor beta chains from one sample, sequenced in a study of blood T cell repertoires in COVID-19. TCRdb keeps only in-frame clones here, not all; method: immunoSEQ multiplex PCR. Of roughly 20,000 clones in the sample, around 84% were seen once. Sequencing was carried out using peripheral blood. These receptors all stem from a human donor with active COVID-19. The donor label of this sample is uncertain. CDR3s include the opening cysteine and the closing phenylalanine or tryptophan. D genes are given only for firm matches. Clone size, where shown, is once, few, many, or a class for clones that have expanded.

j_call cdr3_length d_call v_call clone_size cdr3_aa cdr3_nt
TRBJ2-7 14 NA TRBV4-2 NA CASSQDRRDYEQYF TGTGCCAGCAGCCAAGATCGTCGGGACTACGAGCAGTACTTC
TRBJ1-5 15 NA TRBV6-2/TRBV6-3 NA CASSRDQGSNQPQHF TGTGCCAGCAGTAGGGATCAGGGGAGCAATCAGCCCCAGCATTTT
TRBJ2-7 12 TRBD1 TRBV12-3/TRBV12-4 NA CASSFQGQAQYF TGTGCCAGCAGTTTTCAGGGACAGGCGCAGTACTTC
TRBJ2-3 14 TRBD2 TRBV29-1 NA CSARSGGTLDTQYF TGCAGCGCCCGTAGCGGGGGAACATTAGATACGCAGTATTTT
TRBJ2-1 12 NA TRBV29-1 NA CSVEDLPGEQFF TGCAGCGTTGAAGATCTTCCGGGTGAGCAGTTCTTC
TRBJ1-4 16 NA TRBV5-5 NA CASSLAVYSSNEKLFF TGTGCCAGCAGCTTGGCCGTATACAGTTCTAATGAAAAACTGTTTTTT
TRBJ1-2 15 NA TRBV11-3 NA CASSFVSHTLYGYTF TGTGCCAGCAGCTTCGTATCCCATACTCTCTATGGCTACACCTTC
TRBJ1-1 14 NA TRBV10-3 once CAISGTEMNTEAFF TGTGCCATCAGTGGGACAGAAATGAACACTGAAGCTTTCTTT
TRBJ1-3 17 TRBD1 TRBV19 few CASSNWDSLYSGNTIYF TGTGCCAGTAGTAACTGGGACAGCCTTTACTCTGGAAACACCATATATTTT
TRBJ2-1 15 NA TRBV5-5 NA CASSFADLGTNEQFF TGTGCCAGCAGCTTCGCTGACCTAGGCACAAATGAGCAGTTCTTC
TRBJ2-5 15 NA TRBV5-1 NA CASSLSLGGQETQYF TGCGCCAGCAGCCTTTCCTTGGGGGGCCAAGAGACCCAGTACTTC
TRBJ2-7 11 TRBD2 TRBV30 NA CAWGLAGEQYF TGTGCCTGGGGACTAGCCGGCGAGCAGTACTTC
TRBJ2-3 16 TRBD2 TRBV7-2 once CASSLVAGGRADTQYF TGTGCCAGCAGCTTAGTAGCGGGAGGGAGGGCAGATACGCAGTATTTT
TRBJ2-7 15 NA TRBV21-1 NA CASRDRGESHYEQYF TGTGCCAGCAGGGACAGGGGGGAGAGCCACTACGAGCAGTACTTC
TRBJ2-3 12 NA TRBV3-1/TRBV3-2 NA CASSLISDTQYF TGTGCCAGCAGCCTAATCTCAGATACGCAGTATTTT
TRBJ2-3 17 TRBD2 TRBV4-3 NA CASSQDWAGARTDTQYF TGCGCCAGCAGCCAAGATTGGGCGGGAGCCCGCACAGATACGCAGTATTTT
TRBJ2-2 17 NA TRBV7-9 NA CASSFPTSQPNTGELFF TGTGCCAGCAGCTTCCCGACTAGTCAACCAAACACCGGGGAGCTGTTTTTT
TRBJ2-1 12 NA TRBV11-3 NA CASSGGAGEQFF TGTGCCAGCAGCGGGGGGGCGGGTGAGCAGTTCTTC
TRBJ1-1 13 NA TRBV12-3/TRBV12-4 NA CASGILLNTEAFF TGTGCCAGCGGAATACTATTGAACACTGAAGCTTTCTTT
TRBJ1-2 14 NA TRBV3-1/TRBV3-2 NA CASSRVGEHYGYTF TGTGCCAGCAGCCGAGTCGGTGAACACTATGGCTACACCTTC
TRBJ2-7 16 NA TRBV4-3 NA CASSQDLGAYSYEQYF TGCGCCAGCAGCCAAGATCTTGGGGCATACTCCTACGAGCAGTACTTC
TRBJ2-1 13 NA TRBV27 NA CASSHPGRNEQFF TGTGCCAGCAGTCACCCCGGTCGGAATGAGCAGTTCTTC
TRBJ2-7 18 NA TRBV19 NA CASRGLGEKPPNSYEQYF TGTGCCAGTAGGGGTCTCGGGGAGAAACCTCCAAACTCCTACGAGCAGTACTTC
TRBJ2-5 16 TRBD1 TRBV7-6 NA CASSLAGTGGLETQYF TGTGCCAGCAGCTTAGCCGGGACAGGGGGCCTGGAGACCCAGTACTTC
TRBJ1-1 14 NA TRBV6-4 once CASSKGGLDTEAFF TGTGCCAGCAGTAAAGGGGGTTTGGACACTGAAGCTTTCTTT
TRBJ1-6 20 NA TRBV21-1 NA CASFLKVAGERGLGNSPLHF TGTGCCAGCTTCCTCAAAGTTGCAGGGGAGCGAGGGTTGGGTAATTCACCCCTCCACTTT
TRBJ2-2 14 TRBD1 TRBV5-6 NA CASSLTGLGGELFF TGTGCCAGCAGTCTGACAGGGTTGGGCGGGGAGCTGTTTTTT
TRBJ2-5 13 NA TRBV5-6 NA CASSLGTMETQYF TGTGCCAGCAGCTTGGGGACTATGGAGACCCAGTACTTC
TRBJ2-3 13 NA TRBV5-8 NA CASSLEEGDTQYF TGTGCCAGCAGCTTGGAGGAGGGGGATACGCAGTATTTT
TRBJ2-7 16 TRBD2 TRBV4-1 NA CASSQASSGSPYEQYF TGCGCCAGCAGCCAAGCGTCTAGCGGGAGCCCCTACGAGCAGTACTTC
TRBJ1-2 13 NA TRBV9 NA CASSSGGAYGYTF TGTGCCAGCAGCTCTGGGGGCGCCTATGGCTACACCTTC
TRBJ2-2 16 NA TRBV5-1 NA CASSLGARTNTGELFF TGCGCCAGCAGCTTGGGGGCTCGCACAAACACCGGGGAGCTGTTTTTT
TRBJ1-2 18 TRBD1 TRBV28 once CATLKPIGTAKLNYGYTF TGTGCCACCCTCAAACCAATAGGGACAGCAAAATTAAACTATGGCTACACCTTC
TRBJ2-7 14 TRBD2 TRBV7-8 NA CASSETSGRREQYF TGTGCCAGCAGCGAGACTAGCGGGAGGCGCGAGCAGTACTTC
TRBJ1-2 20 TRBD1 TRBV27 NA CASSLSILTGQGSFHYGYTF TGTGCCAGCAGTTTATCGATATTAACGGGACAGGGTAGTTTCCACTATGGCTACACCTTC
TRBJ2-3 19 NA TRBV18 NA CASSYAAGGLTTSTDTQYF TGTGCCAGCTCCTACGCCGCAGGCGGGTTAACGACTAGCACAGATACGCAGTATTTT
TRBJ1-1 13 TRBD1 TRBV2 NA CAGGTVMNTEAFF TGTGCCGGAGGGACAGTTATGAACACTGAAGCTTTCTTT
TRBJ2-3 14 NA TRBV4-2 NA CASSGDNRRDTQYF TGTGCCAGCAGCGGAGATAACCGCCGGGATACGCAGTATTTT
TRBJ1-6 17 NA TRBV7-4 NA CASSPDGGSSYNSPLHF TGTGCCAGCAGCCCAGACGGCGGCAGCTCCTATAATTCACCCCTCCACTTT
TRBJ2-2 15 NA TRBV7-9 NA CASTPATANTGELFF TGTGCCAGCACCCCCGCGACAGCCAACACCGGGGAGCTGTTTTTT
TRBJ2-5 17 TRBD2 TRBV5-1 NA CASTGGTSGRAWETQYF TGCGCCAGCACCGGCGGGACTAGCGGGAGGGCCTGGGAGACCCAGTACTTC
TRBJ1-2 15 TRBD1 TRBV10-3 NA CAITYGQGTNYGYTF TGTGCCATCACCTACGGACAGGGAACTAACTATGGCTACACCTTC